The sequence of this T cell receptor beta chain was determined in a study of cytomegalovirus exposure and HLA in healthy donors. Points from the study as a whole: Most observed TCR sequences were rare, whereas some public TCRs were detected in many donors.

The CDR3 runs to 15 residues. Germline-derived CDR1 and CDR2 are MGHRA and YSYEKL. Trimming took 3 bases from V and 4 from J, leaving 14 bases between them. The assay was immunoSEQ multiplex PCR, and TCRdb's table has in-frame clones only and misses some. The sample has under 200,000 clones, roughly nine tenths seen once. The donors formed part of the roughly 110-subject validation cohort, distinct from the roughly 700-subject first cohort. About this clone itself: Its antigen is unknown.

The origin of this receptor is a woman in her twenties or thirties in good health and CMV-seronegative. The sample comprised PBMCs. The genes are TRBV4-1 and TRBJ2-3; tentative D call: TRBD2 (5 bases). CDR3 nucleotide sequence: TGCGCCAGCAGCCACCTCCAAGGCGGGTCAGATACGCAGTATTTT. It codes for CASSHLQGGSDTQYF.